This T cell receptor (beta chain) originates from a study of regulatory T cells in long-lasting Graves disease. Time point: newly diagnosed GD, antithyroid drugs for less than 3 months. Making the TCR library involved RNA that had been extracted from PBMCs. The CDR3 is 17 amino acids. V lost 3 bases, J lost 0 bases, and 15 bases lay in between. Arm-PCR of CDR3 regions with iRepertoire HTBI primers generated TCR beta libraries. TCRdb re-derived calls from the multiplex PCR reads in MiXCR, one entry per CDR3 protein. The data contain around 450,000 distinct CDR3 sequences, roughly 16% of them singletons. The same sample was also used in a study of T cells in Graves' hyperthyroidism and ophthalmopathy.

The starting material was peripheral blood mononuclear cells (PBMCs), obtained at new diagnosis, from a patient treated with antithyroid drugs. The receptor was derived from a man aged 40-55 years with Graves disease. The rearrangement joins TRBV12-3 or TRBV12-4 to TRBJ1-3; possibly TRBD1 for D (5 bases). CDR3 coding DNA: TGTGCCAGCAGTTTTTTGGGGACTCCGAGCTCTGGAAACACCATATATTTT. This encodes CASSFLGTPSSGNTIYF.